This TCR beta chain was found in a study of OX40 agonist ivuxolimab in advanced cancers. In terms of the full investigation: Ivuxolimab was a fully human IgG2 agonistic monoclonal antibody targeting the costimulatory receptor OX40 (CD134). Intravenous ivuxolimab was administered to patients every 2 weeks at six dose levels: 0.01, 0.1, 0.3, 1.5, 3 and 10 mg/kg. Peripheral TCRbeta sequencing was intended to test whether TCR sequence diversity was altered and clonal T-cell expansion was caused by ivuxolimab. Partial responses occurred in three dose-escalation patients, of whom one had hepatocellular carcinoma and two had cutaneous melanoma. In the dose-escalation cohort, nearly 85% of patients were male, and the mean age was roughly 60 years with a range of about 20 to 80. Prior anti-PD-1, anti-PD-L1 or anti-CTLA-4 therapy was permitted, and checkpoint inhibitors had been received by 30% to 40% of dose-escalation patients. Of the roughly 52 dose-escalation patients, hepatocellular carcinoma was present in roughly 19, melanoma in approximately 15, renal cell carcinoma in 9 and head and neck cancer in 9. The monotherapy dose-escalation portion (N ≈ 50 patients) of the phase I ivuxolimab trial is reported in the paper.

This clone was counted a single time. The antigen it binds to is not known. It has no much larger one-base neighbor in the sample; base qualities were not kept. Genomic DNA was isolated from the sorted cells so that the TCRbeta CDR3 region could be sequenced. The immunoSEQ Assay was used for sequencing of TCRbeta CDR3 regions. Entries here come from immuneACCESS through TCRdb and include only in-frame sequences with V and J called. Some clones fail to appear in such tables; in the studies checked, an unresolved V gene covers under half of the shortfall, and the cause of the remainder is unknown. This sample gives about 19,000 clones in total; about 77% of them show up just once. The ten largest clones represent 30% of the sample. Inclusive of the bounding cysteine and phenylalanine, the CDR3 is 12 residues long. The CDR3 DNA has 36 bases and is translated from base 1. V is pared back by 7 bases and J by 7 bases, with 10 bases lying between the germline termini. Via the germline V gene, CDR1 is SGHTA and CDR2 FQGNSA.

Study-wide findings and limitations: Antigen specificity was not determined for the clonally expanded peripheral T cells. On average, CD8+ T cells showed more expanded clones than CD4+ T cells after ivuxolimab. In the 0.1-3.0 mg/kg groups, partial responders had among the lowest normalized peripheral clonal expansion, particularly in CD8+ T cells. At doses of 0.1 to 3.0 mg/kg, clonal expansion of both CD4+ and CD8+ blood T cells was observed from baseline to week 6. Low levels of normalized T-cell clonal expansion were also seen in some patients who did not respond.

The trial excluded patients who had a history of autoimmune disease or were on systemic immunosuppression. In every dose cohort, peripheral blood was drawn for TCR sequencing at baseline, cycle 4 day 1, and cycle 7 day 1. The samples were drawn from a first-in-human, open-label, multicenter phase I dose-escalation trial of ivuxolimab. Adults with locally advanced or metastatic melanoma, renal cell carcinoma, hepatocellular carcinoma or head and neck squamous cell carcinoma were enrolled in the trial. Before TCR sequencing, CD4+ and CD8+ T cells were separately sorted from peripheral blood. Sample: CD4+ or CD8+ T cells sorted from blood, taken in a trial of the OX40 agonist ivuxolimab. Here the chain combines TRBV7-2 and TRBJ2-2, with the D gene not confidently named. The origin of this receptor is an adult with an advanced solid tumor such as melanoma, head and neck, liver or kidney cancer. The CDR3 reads CASTLAGGELFF. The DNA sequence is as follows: TGTGCCAGCACCCTCGCCGGCGGGGAGCTGTTTTTT.